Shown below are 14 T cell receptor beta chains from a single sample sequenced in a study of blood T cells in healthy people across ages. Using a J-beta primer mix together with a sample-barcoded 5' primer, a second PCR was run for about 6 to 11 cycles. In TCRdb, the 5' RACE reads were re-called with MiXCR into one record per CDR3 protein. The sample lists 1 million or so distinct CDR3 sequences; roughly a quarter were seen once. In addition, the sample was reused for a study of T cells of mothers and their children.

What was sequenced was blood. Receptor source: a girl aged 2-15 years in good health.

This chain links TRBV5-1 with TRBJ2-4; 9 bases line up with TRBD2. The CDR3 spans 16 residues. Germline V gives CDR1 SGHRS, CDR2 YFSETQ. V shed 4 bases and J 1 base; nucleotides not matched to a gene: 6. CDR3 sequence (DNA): TGCGCCAGCAGCCCCGGGACTAGCTGGGCCAAAAACATTCAGTACTTC. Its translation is CASSPGTSWAKNIQYF. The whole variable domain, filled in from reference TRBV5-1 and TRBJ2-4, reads KAGVTQTPRYLIKTRGQQVTLSCSPISGHRSVSWYQQTPGQGLQFLFEYFSETQRNKGNFPGRFSGRQFSNSRSEMNVSTLELGDSALYLCASSPGTSWAKNIQYFGAGTRLSVL.

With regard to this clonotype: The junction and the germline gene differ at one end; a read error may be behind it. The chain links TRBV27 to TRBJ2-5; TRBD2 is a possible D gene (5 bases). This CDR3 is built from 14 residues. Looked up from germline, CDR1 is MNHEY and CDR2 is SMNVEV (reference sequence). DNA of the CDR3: TGTGCCGGCAGTTTAGTATCCCCGGGGGAGACCCAGTACTTC. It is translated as CAGSLVSPGETQYF.

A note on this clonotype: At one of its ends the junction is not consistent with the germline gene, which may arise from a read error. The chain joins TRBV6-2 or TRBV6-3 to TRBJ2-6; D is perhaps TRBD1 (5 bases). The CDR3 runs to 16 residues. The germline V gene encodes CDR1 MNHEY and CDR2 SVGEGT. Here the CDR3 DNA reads TGTGCCAGCAGTAGGGCCGCAGGGTCTGGGGTCAACGTCCTGACTTTC. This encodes CASSRAAGSGVNVLTF.

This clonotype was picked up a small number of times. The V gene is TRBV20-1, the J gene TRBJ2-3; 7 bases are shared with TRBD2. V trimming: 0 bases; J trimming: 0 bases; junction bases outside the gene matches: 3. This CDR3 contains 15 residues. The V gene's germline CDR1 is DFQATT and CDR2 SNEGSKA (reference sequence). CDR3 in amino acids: CSARESGRSTDTQYF. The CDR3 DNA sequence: TGCAGTGCTAGAGAGTCCGGGAGGAGCACAGATACGCAGTATTTT.

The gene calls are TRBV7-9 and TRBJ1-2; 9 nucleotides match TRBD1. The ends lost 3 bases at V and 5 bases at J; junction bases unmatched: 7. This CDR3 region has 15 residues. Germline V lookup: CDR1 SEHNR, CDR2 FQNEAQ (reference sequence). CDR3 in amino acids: CASSFIGDRVYGYTF. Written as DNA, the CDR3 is TGTGCCAGCAGCTTCATAGGGGACAGGGTTTATGGCTACACCTTC.

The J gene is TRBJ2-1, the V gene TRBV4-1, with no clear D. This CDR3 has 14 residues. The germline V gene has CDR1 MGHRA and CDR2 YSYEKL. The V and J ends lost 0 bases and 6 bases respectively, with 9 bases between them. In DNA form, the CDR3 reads TGCGCCAGCAGCCAAGACTCAGGTCTCAATGAGCAGTTCTTC. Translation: CASSQDSGLNEQFF.

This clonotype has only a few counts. This CDR3 is CSVEHSPLTGELFF. The CDR3 region has the DNA TGCAGCGTTGAACACTCCCCACTTACCGGGGAGCTGTTTTTT. The chain recombines TRBV29-1 with TRBJ2-2; D ambiguous. The CDR3 has 14 amino acids. Germline CDR1 and CDR2: SQVTM and ANQGSEA. The V gene lost 2 bases and the J gene lost 5 bases, with 12 bases spanning the gap.

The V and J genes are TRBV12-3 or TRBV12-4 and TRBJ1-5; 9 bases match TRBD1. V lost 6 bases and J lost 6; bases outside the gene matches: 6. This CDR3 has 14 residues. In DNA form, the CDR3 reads TGTGCCAGCAGCCAGGACAGGGGAGGTCAGCCCCAGCATTTT. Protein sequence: CASSQDRGGQPQHF.

DNA of the CDR3: TGTGCCAGCAGCTCACTTACTAGGGGGGGGACCCAGTACTTC. Translating gives CASSSLTRGGTQYF. The chain combines TRBV7-9 with TRBJ2-5; D is perhaps TRBD2 (7 bases). The V end was cut by 4 bases, the J end by 7 bases, with 16 bases between. Germline CDR1 is SEHNR and CDR2 is FQNEAQ (reference sequence). The CDR3 spans 14 residues.

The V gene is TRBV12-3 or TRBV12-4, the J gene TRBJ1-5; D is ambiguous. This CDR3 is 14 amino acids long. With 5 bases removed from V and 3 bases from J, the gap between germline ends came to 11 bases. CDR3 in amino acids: CASSPGPDNQPQHF. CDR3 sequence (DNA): TGTGCCAGCAGTCCCGGACCCGACAATCAGCCCCAGCATTTT.

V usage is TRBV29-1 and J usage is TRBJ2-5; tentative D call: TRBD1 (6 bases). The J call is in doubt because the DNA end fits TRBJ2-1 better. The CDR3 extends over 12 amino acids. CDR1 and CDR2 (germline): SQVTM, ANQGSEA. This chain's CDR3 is CSVTKTGYEQFF. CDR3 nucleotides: TGCAGCGTTACCAAAACAGGGTATGAGCAGTTCTTC.

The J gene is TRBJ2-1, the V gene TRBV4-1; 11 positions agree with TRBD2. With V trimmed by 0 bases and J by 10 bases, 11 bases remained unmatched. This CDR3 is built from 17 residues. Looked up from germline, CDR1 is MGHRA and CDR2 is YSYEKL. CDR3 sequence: CASSQDLPSGGPWEQFF. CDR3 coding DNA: TGCGCCAGCAGCCAAGATCTTCCTAGCGGGGGGCCCTGGGAGCAGTTCTTC.

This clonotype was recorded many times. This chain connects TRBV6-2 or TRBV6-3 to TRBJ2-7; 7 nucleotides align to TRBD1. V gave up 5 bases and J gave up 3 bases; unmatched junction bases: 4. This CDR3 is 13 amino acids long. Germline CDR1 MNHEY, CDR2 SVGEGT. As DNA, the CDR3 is TGTGCCAGCAGTACCGGGACAGTCTACGAGCAGTACTTC. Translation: CASSTGTVYEQYF.

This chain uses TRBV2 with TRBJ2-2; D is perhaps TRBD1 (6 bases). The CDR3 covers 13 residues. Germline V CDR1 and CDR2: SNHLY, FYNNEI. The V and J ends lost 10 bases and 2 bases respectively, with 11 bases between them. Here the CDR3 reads CAIQGINTGELFF. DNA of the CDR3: TGTGCCATACAGGGAATCAACACCGGGGAGCTGTTTTTT.